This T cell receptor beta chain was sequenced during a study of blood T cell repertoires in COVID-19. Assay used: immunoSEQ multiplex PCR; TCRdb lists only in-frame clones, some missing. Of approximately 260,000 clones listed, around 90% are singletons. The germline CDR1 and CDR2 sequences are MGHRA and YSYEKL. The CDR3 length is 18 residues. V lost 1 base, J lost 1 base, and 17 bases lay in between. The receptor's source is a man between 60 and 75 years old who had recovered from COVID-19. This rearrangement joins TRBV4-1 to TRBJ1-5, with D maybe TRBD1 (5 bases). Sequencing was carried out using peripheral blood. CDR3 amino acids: CASSQGGGGTFSNQPQHF. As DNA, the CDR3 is TGCGCCAGCAGCCAAGGAGGCGGGGGAACATTCAGCAATCAGCCCCAGCATTTT.